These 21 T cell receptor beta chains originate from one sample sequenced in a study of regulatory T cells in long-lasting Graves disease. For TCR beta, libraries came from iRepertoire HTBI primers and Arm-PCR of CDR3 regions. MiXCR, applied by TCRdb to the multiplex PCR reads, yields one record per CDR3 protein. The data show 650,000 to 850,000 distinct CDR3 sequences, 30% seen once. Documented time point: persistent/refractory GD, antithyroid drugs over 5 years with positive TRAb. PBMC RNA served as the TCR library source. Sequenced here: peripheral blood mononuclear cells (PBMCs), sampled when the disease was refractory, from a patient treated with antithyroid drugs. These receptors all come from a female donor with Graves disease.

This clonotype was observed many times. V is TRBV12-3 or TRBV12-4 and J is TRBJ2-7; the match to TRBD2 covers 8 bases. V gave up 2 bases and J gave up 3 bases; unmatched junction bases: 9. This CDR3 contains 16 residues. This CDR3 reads CASSLRSGGVLYEQYF. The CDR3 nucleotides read TGTGCCAGCAGTTTAAGGTCCGGGGGGGTTCTCTACGAGCAGTACTTC.

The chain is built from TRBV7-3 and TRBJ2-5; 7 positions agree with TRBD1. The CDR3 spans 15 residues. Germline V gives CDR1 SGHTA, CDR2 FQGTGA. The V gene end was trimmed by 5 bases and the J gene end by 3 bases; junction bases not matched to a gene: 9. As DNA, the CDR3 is TGTGCCAGCAGCCGAGAAGGGGGCGCGGAAGAGACCCAGTACTTC. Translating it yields CASSREGGAEETQYF.

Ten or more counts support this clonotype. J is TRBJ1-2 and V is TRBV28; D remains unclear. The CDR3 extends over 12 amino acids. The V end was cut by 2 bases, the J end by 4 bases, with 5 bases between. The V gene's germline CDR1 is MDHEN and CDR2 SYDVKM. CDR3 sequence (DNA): TGTGCCAGCAGTTTACTAAGCTATGGCTACACCTTC. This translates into CASSLLSYGYTF.

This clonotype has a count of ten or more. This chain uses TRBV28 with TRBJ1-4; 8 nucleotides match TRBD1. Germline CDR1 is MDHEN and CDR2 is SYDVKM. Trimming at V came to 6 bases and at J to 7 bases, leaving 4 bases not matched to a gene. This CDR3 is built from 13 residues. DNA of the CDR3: TGTGCCAGCAGCTCCGGACAGGGTGAAAAACTGTTTTTT. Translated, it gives CASSSGQGEKLFF.

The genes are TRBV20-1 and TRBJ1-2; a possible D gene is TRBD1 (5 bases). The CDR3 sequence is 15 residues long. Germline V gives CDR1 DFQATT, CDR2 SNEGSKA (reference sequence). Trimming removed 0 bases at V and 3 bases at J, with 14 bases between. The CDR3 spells CSAREVGGYDYGYTF. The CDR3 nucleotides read TGCAGTGCTAGAGAGGTGGGGGGGTATGACTATGGCTACACCTTC.

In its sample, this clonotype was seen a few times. The CDR3 spells CASSGGLQETQYF. CDR3 sequence (DNA): TGTGCCAGCTCGGGGGGACTGCAAGAGACCCAGTACTTC. The chain carries TRBV19 and TRBJ2-5; 7 bases agree with TRBD2. The CDR3 spans 13 residues. The ends lost 9 bases at V and 2 bases at J; junction bases unmatched: 6. CDR1 is LNHDA, CDR2 SQIVND, per germline (reference sequence).

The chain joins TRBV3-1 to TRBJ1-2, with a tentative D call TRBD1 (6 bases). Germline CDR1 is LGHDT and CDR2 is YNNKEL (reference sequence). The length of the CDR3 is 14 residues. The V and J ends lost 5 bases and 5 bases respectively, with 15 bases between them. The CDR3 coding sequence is TGTGCCAGCAGCGGAGGCGTGAGGGGGTATGGCTACACCTTC. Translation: CASSGGVRGYGYTF.

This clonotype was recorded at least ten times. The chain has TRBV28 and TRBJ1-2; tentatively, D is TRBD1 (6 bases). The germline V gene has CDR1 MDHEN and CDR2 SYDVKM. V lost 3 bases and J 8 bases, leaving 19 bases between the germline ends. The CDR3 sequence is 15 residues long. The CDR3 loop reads CASSFDRIPWEGYTF. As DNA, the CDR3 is TGTGCCAGCAGTTTCGACAGGATCCCCTGGGAGGGCTACACCTTC.

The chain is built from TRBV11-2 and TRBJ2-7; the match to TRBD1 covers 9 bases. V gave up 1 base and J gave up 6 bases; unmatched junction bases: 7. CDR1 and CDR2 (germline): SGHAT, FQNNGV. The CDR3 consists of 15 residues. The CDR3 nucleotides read TGTGCCAGCAGCTTAGCGGGACAGGGTTGGAGCGAGCAGTACTTC. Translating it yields CASSLAGQGWSEQYF.

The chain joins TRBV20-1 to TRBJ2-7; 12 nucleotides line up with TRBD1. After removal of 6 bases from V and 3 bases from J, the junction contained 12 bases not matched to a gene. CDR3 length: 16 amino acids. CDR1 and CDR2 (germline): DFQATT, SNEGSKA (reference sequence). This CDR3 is CSAKGGTGGLNYEQYF. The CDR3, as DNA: TGCAGTGCCAAAGGGGGGACAGGGGGCCTCAACTACGAGCAGTACTTC.

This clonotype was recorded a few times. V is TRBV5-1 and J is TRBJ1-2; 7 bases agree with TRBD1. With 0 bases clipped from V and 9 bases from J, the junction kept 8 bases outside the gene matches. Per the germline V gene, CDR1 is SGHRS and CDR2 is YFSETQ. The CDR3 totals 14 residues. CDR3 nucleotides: TGCGCCAGCAGCTTGGCCGTGGGACAGACCAGCTACACCTTC. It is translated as CASSLAVGQTSYTF.

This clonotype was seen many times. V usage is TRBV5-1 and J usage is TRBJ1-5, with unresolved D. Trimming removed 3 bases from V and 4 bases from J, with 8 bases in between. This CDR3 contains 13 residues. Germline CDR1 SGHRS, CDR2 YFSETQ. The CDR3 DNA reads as TGCGCCAGCAGCTCCTATGTTAATCAGCCCCAGCATTTT. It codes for CASSSYVNQPQHF.

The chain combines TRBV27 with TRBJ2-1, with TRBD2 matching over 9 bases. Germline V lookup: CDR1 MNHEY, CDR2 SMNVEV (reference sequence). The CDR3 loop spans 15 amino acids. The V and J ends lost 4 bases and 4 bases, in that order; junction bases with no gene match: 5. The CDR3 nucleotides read TGTGCCAGCAGTTCCTCTAGCGGGAAATACAATGAGCAGTTCTTC. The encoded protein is CASSSSSGKYNEQFF.

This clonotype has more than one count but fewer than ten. CDR3: CASSFGSVQRGGELFF. The CDR3 nucleotides are TGTGCCAGCAGTTTCGGTAGCGTTCAACGGGGCGGGGAGCTGTTTTTT. The chain carries TRBV12-3 or TRBV12-4 and TRBJ2-2; tentative D call: TRBD2 (5 bases). The CDR3 is 16 amino acids. Trimming took off 3 bases at V and 7 bases at J, with 18 bases between the two ends.

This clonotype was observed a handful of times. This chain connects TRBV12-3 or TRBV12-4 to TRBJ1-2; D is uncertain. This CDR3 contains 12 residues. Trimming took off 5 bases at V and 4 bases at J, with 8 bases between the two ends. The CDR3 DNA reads TGTGCCAGCAGTCCCACAGCCTATGGCTACACCTTC. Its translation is CASSPTAYGYTF.

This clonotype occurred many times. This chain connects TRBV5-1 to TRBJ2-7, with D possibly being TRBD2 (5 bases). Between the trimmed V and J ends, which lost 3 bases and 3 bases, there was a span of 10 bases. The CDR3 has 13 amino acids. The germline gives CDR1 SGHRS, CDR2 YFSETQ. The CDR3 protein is CASSYGSLYEQYF. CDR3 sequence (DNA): TGCGCCAGCAGCTATGGGAGTCTCTACGAGCAGTACTTC.

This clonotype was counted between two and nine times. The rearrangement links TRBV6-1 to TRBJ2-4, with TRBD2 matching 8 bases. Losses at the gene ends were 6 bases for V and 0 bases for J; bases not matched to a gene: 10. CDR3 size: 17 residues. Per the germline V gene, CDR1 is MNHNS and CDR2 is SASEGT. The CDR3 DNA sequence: TGTGCCAGCAGCACCTCCGGGCGGGGGGTAGCCAAAAACATTCAGTACTTC. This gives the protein CASSTSGRGVAKNIQYF.

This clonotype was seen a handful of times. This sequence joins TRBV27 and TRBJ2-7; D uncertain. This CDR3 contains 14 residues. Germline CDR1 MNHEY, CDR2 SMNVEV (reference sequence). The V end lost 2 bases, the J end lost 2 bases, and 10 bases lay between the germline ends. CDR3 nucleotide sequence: TGTGCCAGCAGTTTAATGGGCAAGCCCTACGAGCAGTACTTC. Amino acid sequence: CASSLMGKPYEQYF.

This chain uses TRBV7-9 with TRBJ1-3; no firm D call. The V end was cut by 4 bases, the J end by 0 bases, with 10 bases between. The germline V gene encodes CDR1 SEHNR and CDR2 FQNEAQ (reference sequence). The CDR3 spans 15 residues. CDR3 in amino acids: CASSSGWVSGNTIYF. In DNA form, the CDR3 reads TGTGCCAGCAGCTCGGGTTGGGTCTCTGGAAACACCATATATTTT. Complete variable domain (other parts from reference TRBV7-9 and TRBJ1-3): DTGVSQNPRHKITKRGQNVTFRCDPISEHNRLYWYRQTLGQGPEFLTYFQNEAQLEKSRLLSDRFSAERPKGSFSTLEIQRTEQGDSAMYLCASSSGWVSGNTIYFGEGSWLTVV.

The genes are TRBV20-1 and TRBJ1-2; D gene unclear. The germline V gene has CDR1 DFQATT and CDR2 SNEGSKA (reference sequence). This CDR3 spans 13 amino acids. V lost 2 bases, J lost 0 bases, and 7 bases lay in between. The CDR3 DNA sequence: TGCAGTGCTAGACAGACCTCTAACTATGGCTACACCTTC. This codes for CSARQTSNYGYTF.

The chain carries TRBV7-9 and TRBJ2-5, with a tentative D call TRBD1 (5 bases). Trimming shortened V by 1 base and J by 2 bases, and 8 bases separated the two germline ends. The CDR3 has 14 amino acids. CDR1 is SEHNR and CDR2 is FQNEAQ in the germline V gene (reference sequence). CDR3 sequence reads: CASSLDAGQETQYF. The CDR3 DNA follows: TGTGCCAGCAGCTTAGATGCAGGGCAAGAGACCCAGTACTTC.